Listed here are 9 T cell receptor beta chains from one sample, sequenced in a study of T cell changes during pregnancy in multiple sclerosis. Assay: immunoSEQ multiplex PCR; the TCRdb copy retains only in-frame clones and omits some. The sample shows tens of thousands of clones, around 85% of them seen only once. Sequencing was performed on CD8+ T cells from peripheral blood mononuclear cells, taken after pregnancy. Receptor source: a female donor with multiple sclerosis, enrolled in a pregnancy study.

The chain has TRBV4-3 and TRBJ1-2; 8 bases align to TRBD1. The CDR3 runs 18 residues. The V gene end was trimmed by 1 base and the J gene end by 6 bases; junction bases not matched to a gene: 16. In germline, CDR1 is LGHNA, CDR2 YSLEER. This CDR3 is CASSQGEAGGAKGNGYTF. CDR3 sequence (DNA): TGCGCCAGCAGCCAAGGTGAGGCAGGGGGCGCGAAGGGTAATGGCTACACCTTC.

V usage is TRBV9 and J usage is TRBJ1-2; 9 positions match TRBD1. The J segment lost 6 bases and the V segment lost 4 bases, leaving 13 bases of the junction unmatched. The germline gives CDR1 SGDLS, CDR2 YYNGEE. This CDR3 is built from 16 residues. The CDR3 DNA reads TGTGCCAGCAGCATCTCGACAGGGGGGCCTAGTGATGGCTACACCTTC. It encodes CASSISTGGPSDGYTF. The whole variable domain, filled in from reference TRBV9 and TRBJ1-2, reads DSGVTQTPKHLITATGQRVTLRCSPRSGDLSVYWYQQSLDQGLQFLIQYYNGEERAKGNILERFSAQQFPDLHSELNLSSLELGDSALYFCASSISTGGPSDGYTFGSGTRLTVV.

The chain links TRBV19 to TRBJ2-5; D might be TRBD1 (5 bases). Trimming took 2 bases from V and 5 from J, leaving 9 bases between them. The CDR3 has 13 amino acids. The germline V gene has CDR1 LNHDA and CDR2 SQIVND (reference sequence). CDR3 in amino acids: CASSIWQGETQYF. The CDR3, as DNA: TGTGCCAGTAGTATATGGCAGGGCGAGACCCAGTACTTC.

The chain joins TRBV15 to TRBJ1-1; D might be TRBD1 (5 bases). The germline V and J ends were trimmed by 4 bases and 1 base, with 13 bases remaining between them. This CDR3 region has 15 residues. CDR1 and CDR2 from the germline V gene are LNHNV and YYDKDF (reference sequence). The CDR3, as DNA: TGTGCCACCAGCACCCCCAGGGAGGGGAACACTGAAGCTTTCTTT. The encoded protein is CATSTPREGNTEAFF.

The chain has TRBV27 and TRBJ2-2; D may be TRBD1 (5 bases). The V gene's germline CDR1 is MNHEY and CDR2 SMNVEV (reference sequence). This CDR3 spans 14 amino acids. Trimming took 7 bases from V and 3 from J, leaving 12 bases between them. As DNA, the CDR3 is TGTGCCAGCACCCTTGAAGGGGACACCGGGGAGCTGTTTTTT. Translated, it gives CASTLEGDTGELFF.

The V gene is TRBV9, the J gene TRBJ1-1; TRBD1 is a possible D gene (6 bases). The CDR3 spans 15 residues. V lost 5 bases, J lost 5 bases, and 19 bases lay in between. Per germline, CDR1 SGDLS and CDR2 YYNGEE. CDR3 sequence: CASSRRGGQLTEAFF. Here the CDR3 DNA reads TGTGCCAGCAGTCGGCGGGGGGGGCAGCTTACTGAAGCTTTCTTT.

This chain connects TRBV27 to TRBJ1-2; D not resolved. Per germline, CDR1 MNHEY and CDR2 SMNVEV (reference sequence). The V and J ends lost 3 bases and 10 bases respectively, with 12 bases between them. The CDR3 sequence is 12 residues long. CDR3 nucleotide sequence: TGTGCCAGCAGTTTTGGAGATCCTCCCTACACCTTC. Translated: CASSFGDPPYTF.

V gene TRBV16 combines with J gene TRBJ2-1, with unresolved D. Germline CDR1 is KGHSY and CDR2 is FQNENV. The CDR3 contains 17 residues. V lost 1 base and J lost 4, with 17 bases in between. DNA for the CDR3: TGTGCCAGCAGCCAATTCGGGTCCCGTCTTGAGTACAATGAGCAGTTCTTC. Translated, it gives CASSQFGSRLEYNEQFF.

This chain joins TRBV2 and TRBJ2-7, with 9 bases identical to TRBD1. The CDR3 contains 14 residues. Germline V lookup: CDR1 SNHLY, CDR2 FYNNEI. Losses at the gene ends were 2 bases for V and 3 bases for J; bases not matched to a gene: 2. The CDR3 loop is CASSEQGQGYEQYF. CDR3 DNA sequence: TGTGCCAGCAGTGAACAGGGACAGGGCTACGAGCAGTACTTC.